This passage covers 10 T cell receptor beta chains from one sample sequenced in a study of CD8 T cells in ankylosing spondylitis. TCRdb fed the 5' RACE reads into MiXCR, producing one record per CDR3 protein. The sample gives fewer than 350,000 distinct CDR3 sequences, roughly 12% of which show up once; 9.1% is in the top ten. The sample was blood, either unsorted or a sorted T cell fraction (not recorded which). The source is a female donor with ankylosing spondylitis or in good health (not recorded which).

As concerns this clonotype: The germline gene is not matched at one end of the junction; a read error may be the cause. This rearrangement joins TRBV3-1 to TRBJ2-4; tentatively, D is TRBD2 (7 bases). This CDR3 spans 17 amino acids. From germline, CDR1 is LGHDT and CDR2 YNNKEL (reference sequence). The DNA of the CDR3 is TGTGCCACCAGCCAAGGGGCGGGGGCCCTAGCCAAAAACATTCAGTACTTC. This codes for CATSQGAGALAKNIQYF. The whole variable domain, remainder taken from reference TRBV3-1 and TRBJ2-4, is DTAVSQTPKYLVTQMGNDKSIKCEQNLGHDTMYWYKQDSKKFLKIMFSYNNKELIINETVPNRFSPKSPDKAHLNLHINSLELGDSAVYFCATSQGAGALAKNIQYFGAGTRLSVL.

This clonotype was observed many times. This sequence joins TRBV5-1 and TRBJ2-2; TRBD1 is a possible D gene (6 bases). Trimming left V 3 bases short and J 3 bases short, with 12 bases between. Germline assignment: CDR1 SGHRS and CDR2 YFSETQ. This CDR3 has 15 amino acids. CDR3: CASSSSTGYTGELFF. CDR3 nucleotide sequence: TGCGCCAGCAGCTCCTCGACAGGATACACCGGGGAGCTGTTTTTT.

The chain couples TRBV7-9 to TRBJ2-6, with D unclear. Germline assignment: CDR1 SEHNR and CDR2 FQNEAQ (reference sequence). V was pared by 1 base and J by 6 bases, with 7 bases between. The CDR3 extends over 14 amino acids. CDR3 bases: TGTGCCAGCAGCTTAGGAACACAGGCCAACGTCCTGACTTTC. Residues: CASSLGTQANVLTF. Together with reference TRBV7-9 and TRBJ2-6, the CDR3 gives the full variable domain: DTGVSQNPRHKITKRGQNVTFRCDPISEHNRLYWYRQTLGQGPEFLTYFQNEAQLEKSRLLSDRFSAERPKGSFSTLEIQRTEQGDSAMYLCASSLGTQANVLTFGAGSRLTVL.

This clonotype was counted at least ten times. The V and J genes are TRBV7-8 and TRBJ2-4; TRBD2 might be the D (7 bases). The germline CDR1 and CDR2 sequences are SGHVS and FQNEAQ. This CDR3 is built from 15 residues. V was pared by 5 bases and J by 3 bases, with 14 bases between. DNA for the CDR3: TGTGCCAGCAGCAGGGGGGGGTACGACAAAAACATTCAGTACTTC. This encodes CASSRGGYDKNIQYF.

This clonotype was detected only a few times. This chain connects TRBV9 to TRBJ2-1; the D gene is possibly TRBD1 (5 bases). Germline CDR1 and CDR2: SGDLS and YYNGEE. V was cut by 1 base and J by 7 bases, with 12 bases left in between. The CDR3 consists of 14 residues. CDR3 in DNA: TGTGCCAGCAGCGTATCAGGGTCGATGAATGAGCAGTTCTTC. The encoded protein is CASSVSGSMNEQFF.

V gene TRBV5-1 combines with J gene TRBJ1-5; D is ambiguous. The germline CDR1 and CDR2 sequences are SGHRS and YFSETQ. Trimming stripped 0 bases from V and 4 bases from J, with 11 bases between. The CDR3 contains 15 residues. The CDR3 region has the DNA TGCGCCAGCAGCTTGGGGTCACGAGAGAATCAGCCCCAGCATTTT. This sequence encodes CASSLGSRENQPQHF.

About this clonotype itself: Since a much larger clone is just one base distant, this may be a read error. This chain links TRBV5-1 with TRBJ2-4; TRBD2 is a possible D gene (6 bases). The CDR3 length is 16 residues. CDR1 and CDR2 from the germline V gene are SGHRS and YFSETQ. The DNA for the CDR3 is TGCGCCAACAGCTTGGCCGTGGGGACTTACAAAAACATTCAGTACTTC. Translation gives CANSLAVGTYKNIQYF.

In this sample, this clonotype turned up many times. The rearrangement uses TRBV5-1 and TRBJ2-1; a possible D gene is TRBD2 (5 bases). V dropped 3 bases and J dropped 4 bases, with 14 bases sitting between them. Germline V gene lookup returns CDR1 SGHRS and CDR2 YFSETQ. The CDR3 contains 15 residues. CDR3 sequence reads: CASSWTDLRYNEQFF. Here the CDR3 DNA reads TGCGCCAGCAGCTGGACTGATCTCAGATACAATGAGCAGTTCTTC.

The chain recombines TRBV9 with TRBJ2-3; TRBD2 is a possible D gene (5 bases). V shed 0 bases and J shed 2 bases, with 10 bases lying between them. The CDR3 sequence is 15 residues long. Germline V gives CDR1 SGDLS, CDR2 YYNGEE. The CDR3 region is CASSVGLLDTDTQYF. The CDR3 DNA sequence: TGTGCCAGCAGCGTAGGTCTACTAGACACAGATACGCAGTATTTT.

In its sample, this clonotype was seen many times. The chain employs TRBV5-1 and TRBJ1-1; 7 bases match TRBD1. The CDR3 is 14 amino acids. The germline V gene has CDR1 SGHRS and CDR2 YFSETQ. The trim removed 4 bases at V and 3 bases at J, leaving 6 bases unmatched. CDR3 bases: TGCGCCAGCAGCCCCGACAGGGCGGACACTGAAGCTTTCTTT. Translated: CASSPDRADTEAFF.